The 24 T cell receptor beta chains given below trace back to one sample, sequenced in a study of T cells in Graves' hyperthyroidism and ophthalmopathy. Amplification targeted TCR beta CDR3 regions from RNA transcripts. TCR CDR3 regions were first amplified by RT-PCR with HTBI primers. A single record per CDR3 protein comes from TCRdb applying MiXCR to the multiplex PCR reads. The sample has fewer than 350,000 distinct CDR3 sequences, 15% to 20% seen once. Sequenced material: blood. The source is a woman in her thirties or forties with Graves' ophthalmopathy.

The rearrangement joins TRBV6-5 to TRBJ1-3; 10 bases are a match to TRBD1. The V gene's germline CDR1 is MNHEY and CDR2 SVGAGI. This CDR3 is 17 amino acids long. V trimming: 8 bases; J trimming: 3 bases; junction bases outside the gene matches: 13. The CDR3 loop is CASVTGTGVIFGNTIYF. CDR3 DNA: TGTGCCAGCGTTACCGGGACAGGGGTTATATTTGGAAACACCATATATTTT.

The table lists this clonotype with many counts. The chain employs TRBV30 and TRBJ2-5; D tentatively reads TRBD1 or TRBD2 (8 bases each). Trimming took off 6 bases at V and 4 bases at J, with 18 bases between the two ends. This CDR3 is 14 amino acids long. CDR1 and CDR2 (germline): GTSNPN, SVGIG (reference sequence). DNA of the CDR3: TGTGCCTGCCTGACAGGGGCGGGAGGAGAGACCCAGTACTTC. It encodes CACLTGAGGETQYF.

This clonotype was counted at least ten times. A junction end diverges from the germline sequence, so it may reflect a read error. V gene TRBV6-2 or TRBV6-3 combines with J gene TRBJ1-2; the match to TRBD1 covers 8 bases. Germline assignment: CDR1 MNHEY and CDR2 SVGEGT. The CDR3 sequence is 12 residues long. CDR3: CASSQGAYSYTF. The CDR3 DNA is TGTGCCAGCAGCCAGGGGGCCTATAGCTACACCTTC.

This clonotype was detected many times. This chain joins TRBV5-1 and TRBJ2-5; 7 bases are shared with TRBD1. V gave up 4 bases and J gave up 5 bases; unmatched junction bases: 8. This CDR3 contains 14 residues. Germline CDR1 is SGHRS and CDR2 is YFSETQ. CDR3 in amino acids: CASSLRGLGETQYF. CDR3 bases: TGCGCCAGCAGCCTAAGGGGGCTGGGGGAGACCCAGTACTTC. The full variable domain, with the rest looked up from reference TRBV5-1 and TRBJ2-5, is KAGVTQTPRYLIKTRGQQVTLSCSPISGHRSVSWYQQTPGQGLQFLFEYFSETQRNKGNFPGRFSGRQFSNSRSEMNVSTLELGDSALYLCASSLRGLGETQYFGPGTRLLVL.

The sample holds many counts of this clonotype. The chain is built from TRBV7-9 and TRBJ2-3; 8 positions agree with TRBD2. From germline, CDR1 is SEHNR and CDR2 FQNEAQ (reference sequence). CDR3 length: 17 amino acids. V dropped 0 bases and J dropped 0; count of bases not matched to a gene: 5. The CDR3 DNA reads as TGTGCCAGCAGCTTAGCGGGGACTAGAAGAAGCACAGATACGCAGTATTTT. Translated, it gives CASSLAGTRRSTDTQYF.

This clonotype was observed at least ten times. This sequence joins TRBV7-9 and TRBJ2-5; the D gene is possibly TRBD2 (6 bases). Between the trimmed V and J ends, which lost 5 bases and 2 bases, there was a span of 15 bases. This CDR3 spans 15 amino acids. The germline V gene has CDR1 SEHNR and CDR2 FQNEAQ (reference sequence). The CDR3 DNA sequence: TGTGCCAGCAGCCCAGGGTCTAGCGTACAAGAGACCCAGTACTTC. Amino acid sequence: CASSPGSSVQETQYF.

This clonotype was recorded at least ten times. CDR3 in DNA: TGTGCCAGCAGGACCGGGACAGATAATTCACCCCTCCACTTT. Its protein is CASRTGTDNSPLHF. The chain uses TRBV27 and TRBJ1-6; 7 nucleotides agree with TRBD1. V shed 6 bases, J shed 5 bases, and the junction held 4 bases outside the gene matches. This CDR3 has 14 residues. Germline lookup yields CDR1 MNHEY and CDR2 SMNVEV (reference sequence).

The CDR3 is CASSQGGQGANTEAFF. The DNA for the CDR3 is TGTGCCAGCAGCCAAGGGGGACAGGGGGCAAACACTGAAGCTTTCTTT. V gene TRBV16 combines with J gene TRBJ1-1; 12 nucleotides align to TRBD1. Germline trimming cut 2 bases from V and 2 bases from J; bases unmatched to any gene: 3. The CDR3 consists of 16 residues. Germline assignment: CDR1 KGHSY and CDR2 FQNENV.

For the CDR3, the DNA is TGTGCCACCAAAGACAGGACCAGGGCAGGTGAAGAGACCCAGTACTTC. It encodes CATKDRTRAGEETQYF. The chain recombines TRBV10-3 with TRBJ2-5; TRBD1 is a possible D gene (6 bases). Germline V gene lookup returns CDR1 ENHRY and CDR2 SYGVKD. The V gene lost 10 bases and the J gene lost 3 bases, with 24 bases spanning the gap. The CDR3 totals 16 residues.

In regard to this clonotype: This may be a read error: a much more frequent sequence differs by one nucleotide. Here the CDR3 DNA reads TGTGCCGCCCGGGACAGGGTGCTGGGTGAGCAGTACTTC. Translating gives CAARDRVLGEQYF. This rearrangement joins TRBV25-1 to TRBJ2-7, with 9 bases lining up with TRBD1. The germline V gene has CDR1 MGHDK and CDR2 SYGVNS. V was pared by 11 bases and J by 7 bases, with 12 bases of the junction left unmatched. The CDR3 runs 13 residues.

This clonotype came up many times. The chain's CDR3 is CATRVEANTYEQYF. CDR3 in DNA: TGTGCCACCAGGGTGGAGGCGAACACCTACGAGCAGTACTTC. This chain uses TRBV2 with TRBJ2-7; either TRBD1 or TRBD2 may supply D (5 bases each). CDR1 is SNHLY and CDR2 is FYNNEI in the germline V gene. The length of the CDR3 is 14 residues. Trimming took off 10 bases at V and 2 bases at J, with 18 bases between the two ends.

In this sample, this clonotype turned up many times. The chain links TRBV28 to TRBJ1-1; D gene uncertain. Deletions cut 4 bases from V and 0 bases from J, with 9 bases between. The CDR3 is 14 residues long. Per the germline V gene, CDR1 is MDHEN and CDR2 is SYDVKM. CDR3: CASSYGLVNTEAFF. The CDR3 DNA reads TGTGCCAGCAGTTACGGTTTGGTGAACACTGAAGCTTTCTTT.

This clonotype was found many times. The chain is built from TRBV24-1 and TRBJ1-1, with D possibly matching TRBD1 (5 bases). The V end was cut by 10 bases, the J end by 3 bases, with 17 bases between. CDR3 size: 14 residues. Germline CDR1 and CDR2: KGHDR and SFDVKD. The CDR3 region has the DNA TGTGCCACTTGTCGCCGGGGACTGGACACTGAAGCTTTCTTT. Translated, it gives CATCRRGLDTEAFF.

The sample holds many counts of this clonotype. The chain employs TRBV5-1 and TRBJ2-2, with 9 nucleotides matching TRBD1. The CDR3 has 15 residues. CDR1 is SGHRS and CDR2 is YFSETQ in the germline V gene. The J segment lost 6 bases and the V segment lost 0 bases, leaving 3 bases of the junction unmatched. The CDR3 here is CASSLGDRAAGELFF. CDR3 bases: TGCGCCAGCAGCTTGGGGGACAGGGCGGCCGGGGAGCTGTTTTTT.

This clonotype was observed at least ten times. The chain joins TRBV28 to TRBJ1-5; D unresolved. Per germline, CDR1 MDHEN and CDR2 SYDVKM. The CDR3 runs 12 residues. V was clipped by 4 bases and J by 5 bases, with 6 bases between them. This CDR3 reads CASSSTHQPQHF. The CDR3 DNA reads TGTGCCAGCAGTTCGACCCATCAGCCCCAGCATTTT.

This clonotype was seen many times. The chain's CDR3 is CASSLTGWTTEAFF. CDR3 DNA sequence: TGTGCCAGCAGTTTAACAGGGTGGACCACTGAAGCTTTCTTT. The rearrangement joins TRBV12-3 or TRBV12-4 to TRBJ1-1, with a tentative D call TRBD1 (6 bases). CDR3 length: 14 amino acids. V was pared by 2 bases and J by 4 bases, with 11 bases between.

This clonotype was detected only a few times. Here the CDR3 DNA reads TGCGCCAGCAGCCAAGATGGGGAGTTTAGCGGGACAACCTACGAGCAGTACTTC. This translates into CASSQDGEFSGTTYEQYF. The chain couples TRBV4-3 to TRBJ2-7, with 8 positions matching TRBD2. The germline CDR1 and CDR2 sequences are LGHNA and YSLEER. CDR3 length equals 18 residues. V gave up 0 bases and J gave up 2 bases; unmatched junction bases: 12.

This clonotype has a count of ten or more. The rearrangement uses TRBV6-5 and TRBJ2-2; a possible D gene is TRBD1 (5 bases). Germline assignment: CDR1 MNHEY and CDR2 SVGAGI. The CDR3 contains 14 residues. Between the trimmed V and J ends, which lost 6 bases and 0 bases, there was a span of 8 bases. This CDR3 is CASSYRTNTGELFF. The CDR3 bases are TGTGCCAGCAGCTACAGGACGAACACCGGGGAGCTGTTTTTT.

This clonotype was observed many times. The chain uses TRBV28 and TRBJ2-7, with TRBD2 identical over 10 bases. This CDR3 spans 14 amino acids. The V segment lost 8 bases and the J segment 12 bases; nucleotides outside the gene matches: 16. Germline CDR1 reads MDHEN; CDR2 reads SYDVKM. CDR3 loop: CASRYRASGSLRYF. The CDR3 coding sequence is TGTGCCAGCCGTTACCGGGCTAGCGGGAGTCTCCGGTACTTC.

This clonotype turned up a few times. The chain recombines TRBV6-2 or TRBV6-3 with TRBJ2-5, with 15 positions matching TRBD2. The CDR3 is 20 residues long. Germline CDR1 reads MNHEY; CDR2 reads SVGEGT. V shed 2 bases and J 4 bases; nucleotides not matched to a gene: 14. Here the CDR3 DNA reads TGTGCCAGCAGTTACCGAACCGGACTAGCGGGAGGGCCTTACGTAGAGACCCAGTACTTC. Its protein product is CASSYRTGLAGGPYVETQYF.

This clonotype has at least ten counts. V and J are TRBV6-1 and TRBJ2-7; 12 nucleotides align to TRBD2. V dropped 6 bases and J dropped 3; count of bases not matched to a gene: 6. Germline values: CDR1 MNHNS, CDR2 SASEGT. The CDR3 spans 15 residues. CDR3 sequence reads: CASSQGLAGYYEQYF. In DNA form, the CDR3 reads TGTGCCAGCAGCCAAGGACTAGCGGGGTACTACGAGCAGTACTTC.

Only a few counts were recorded for this clonotype. This chain joins TRBV19 and TRBJ1-4; possibly TRBD1 for D (6 bases). Germline V CDR1 and CDR2: LNHDA, SQIVND (reference sequence). The CDR3 loop spans 17 amino acids. Trimming cost V 5 bases and J 6 bases, with 22 bases left between them. In DNA, the CDR3 is TGTGCCAGTAGTCCAGACGATCCTACAGGGATACATGAAAAACTGTTTTTT. Its translation: CASSPDDPTGIHEKLFF.

This clonotype was seen at least ten times. V is TRBV12-3 or TRBV12-4 and J is TRBJ2-7, with D perhaps assigned TRBD1 or TRBD2 (5 bases each). The CDR3 sequence is 16 residues long. The ends were cut back, 5 bases at V and 0 bases at J, with 17 bases in the middle. CDR3 in amino acids: CASSATGAGSSYEQYF. The CDR3 region has the DNA TGTGCCAGCAGTGCGACTGGGGCAGGGAGCTCCTACGAGCAGTACTTC.

V is TRBV6-1 and J is TRBJ2-7; TRBD2 might be the D (5 bases). Germline V gives CDR1 MNHNS, CDR2 SASEGT. V was shortened by 6 bases and J by 0 bases, with 18 bases between the two germline ends. This CDR3 is 16 amino acids long. The CDR3 spells CASRRALQISSYEQYF. CDR3 coding DNA: TGTGCCAGCAGGCGGGCACTACAGATAAGCTCCTACGAGCAGTACTTC.